This T cell receptor (beta chain) was captured in a study of blood T cell repertoires in COVID-19. Repertoires were generated with immunoSEQ multiplex PCR, while TCRdb's copy carries only in-frame clones and drops some. This sample has 250,000 to 350,000 clones, with roughly 87% found just once. Participant-given clinical history determined each cohort assignment. A remark on this clone: One junction end disagrees with the germline gene, perhaps due to a read error.

Germline values: CDR1 LNHDA, CDR2 SQIVND (reference sequence). The length of the CDR3 is 14 residues. The receptor's source is a woman in her twenties or thirties who had recovered from COVID-19. This chain connects TRBV19 to TRBJ1-1, with D maybe TRBD1 (6 bases). The sample comprised PBMCs or T cells enriched from blood (not recorded which). This CDR3 is CASIRQGRNTEAFF. The CDR3 DNA is TGTGCCAGTATTCGGCAGGGGCGCAACACCGAAGCTTTCTTT. The whole variable domain, remainder taken from reference TRBV19 and TRBJ1-1, is DGGITQSPKYLFRKEGQNVTLSCEQNLNHDAMYWYRQDPGQGLRLIYYSQIVNDFQKGDIAEGYSVSREKKESFPLTVTSAQKNPTAFYLCASIRQGRNTEAFFGQGTRLTVV.